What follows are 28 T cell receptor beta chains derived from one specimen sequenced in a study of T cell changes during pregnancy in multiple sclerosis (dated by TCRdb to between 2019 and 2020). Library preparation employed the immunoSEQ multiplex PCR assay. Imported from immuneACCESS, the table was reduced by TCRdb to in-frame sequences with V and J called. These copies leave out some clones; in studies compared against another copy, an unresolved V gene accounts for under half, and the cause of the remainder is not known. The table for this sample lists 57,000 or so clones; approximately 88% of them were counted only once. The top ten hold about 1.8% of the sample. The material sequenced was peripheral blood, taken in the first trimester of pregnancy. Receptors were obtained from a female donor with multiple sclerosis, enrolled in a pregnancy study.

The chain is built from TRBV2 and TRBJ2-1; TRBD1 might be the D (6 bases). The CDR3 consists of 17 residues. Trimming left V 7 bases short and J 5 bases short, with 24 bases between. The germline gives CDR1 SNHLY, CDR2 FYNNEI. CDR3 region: CASKDLRRQENNNEQFF. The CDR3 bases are TGTGCCAGCAAGGATCTACGTCGACAGGAAAACAACAATGAGCAGTTCTTC. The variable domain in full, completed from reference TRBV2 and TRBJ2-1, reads EPEVTQTPSHQVTQMGQEVILRCVPISNHLYFYWYRQILGQKVEFLVSFYNNEISEKSEIFDDQFSVERPDGSNFTLKIRSTKLEDSAMYFCASKDLRRQENNNEQFFGPGTRLTVL.

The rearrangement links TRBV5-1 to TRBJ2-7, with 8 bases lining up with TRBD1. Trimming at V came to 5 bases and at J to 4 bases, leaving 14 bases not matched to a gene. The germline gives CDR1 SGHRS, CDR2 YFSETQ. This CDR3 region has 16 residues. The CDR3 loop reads CASSLKSGQAVYEQYF. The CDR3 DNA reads TGCGCCAGCAGTCTTAAATCGGGACAGGCGGTGTACGAGCAGTACTTC.

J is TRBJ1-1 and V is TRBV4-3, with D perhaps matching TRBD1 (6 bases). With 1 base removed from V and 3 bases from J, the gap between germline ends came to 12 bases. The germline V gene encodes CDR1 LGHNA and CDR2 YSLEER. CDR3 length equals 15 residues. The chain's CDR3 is CASSQGVYRDTEAFF. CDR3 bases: TGCGCCAGCAGCCAAGGGGTATACAGGGACACTGAAGCTTTCTTT.

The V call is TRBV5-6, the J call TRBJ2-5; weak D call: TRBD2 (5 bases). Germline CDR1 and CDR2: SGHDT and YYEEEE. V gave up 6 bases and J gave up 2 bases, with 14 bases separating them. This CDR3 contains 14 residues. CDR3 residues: CASMGGRNQETQYF. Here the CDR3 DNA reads TGTGCCAGCATGGGCGGGCGGAATCAAGAGACCCAGTACTTC.

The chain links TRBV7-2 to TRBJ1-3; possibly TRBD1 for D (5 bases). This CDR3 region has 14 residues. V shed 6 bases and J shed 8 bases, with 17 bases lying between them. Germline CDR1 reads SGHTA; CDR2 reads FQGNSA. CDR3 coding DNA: TGTGCCAGCAGTTCTCGAAGGACAACGGACACCATATATTTT. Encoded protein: CASSSRRTTDTIYF.

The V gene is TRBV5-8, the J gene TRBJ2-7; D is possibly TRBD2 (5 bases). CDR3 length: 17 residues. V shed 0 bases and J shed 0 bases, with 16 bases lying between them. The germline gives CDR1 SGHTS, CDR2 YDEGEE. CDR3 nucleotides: TGTGCCAGCAGCTTGGATTATTGGCGGGCCTTCTCCTACGAGCAGTACTTC. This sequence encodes CASSLDYWRAFSYEQYF.

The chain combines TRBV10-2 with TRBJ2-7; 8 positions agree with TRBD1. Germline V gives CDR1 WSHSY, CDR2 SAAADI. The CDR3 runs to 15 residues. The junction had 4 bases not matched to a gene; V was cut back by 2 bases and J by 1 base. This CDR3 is CASSEPGQGSYEQYF. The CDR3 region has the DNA TGCGCCAGCAGTGAGCCCGGACAGGGTTCCTACGAGCAGTACTTC.

The CDR3 region has the DNA TGTGCCAGCAGGGTACTAGCGGGAGGACACAATGAGCAGTTCTTC. This encodes CASRVLAGGHNEQFF. V and J are TRBV28 and TRBJ2-1; 12 nucleotides match TRBD2. CDR3 length: 15 residues. Per germline, CDR1 MDHEN and CDR2 SYDVKM. V lost 6 bases, J lost 5 bases, and 5 bases stayed unmatched. Together with reference TRBV28 and TRBJ2-1, the CDR3 gives the full variable domain: DVKVTQSSRYLVKRTGEKVFLECVQDMDHENMFWYRQDPGLGLRLIYFSYDVKMKEKGDIPEGYSVSREKKERFSLILESASTNQTSMYLCASRVLAGGHNEQFFGPGTRLTVL.

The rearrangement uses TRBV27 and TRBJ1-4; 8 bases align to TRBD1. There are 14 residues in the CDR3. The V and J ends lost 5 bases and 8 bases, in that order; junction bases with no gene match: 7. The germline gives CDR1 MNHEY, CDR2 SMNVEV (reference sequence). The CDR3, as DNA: TGTGCCAGCAGTCCCCCGGGACAGGCAGAAAAACTGTTTTTT. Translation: CASSPPGQAEKLFF.

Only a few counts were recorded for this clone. The CDR3 region has the DNA TGTGCCAGCAGCCTTTCCACTTACTATGAGCAGTTCTTC. This sequence encodes CASSLSTYYEQFF. This rearrangement joins TRBV27 to TRBJ2-1, with unresolved D. The CDR3 has 13 residues. Germline values: CDR1 MNHEY, CDR2 SMNVEV (reference sequence). Trimming removed 6 bases from V and 8 bases from J, with 14 bases in between.

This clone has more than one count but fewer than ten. CDR3 sequence: CASSLSPPSYGYTF. The CDR3 coding sequence is TGTGCCAGCAGTTTATCGCCGCCGAGCTATGGCTACACCTTC. V usage is TRBV27 and J usage is TRBJ1-2; D remains unclear. V was clipped by 0 bases and J by 4 bases, with 9 bases between them. The CDR3 runs 14 residues. Per germline, CDR1 MNHEY and CDR2 SMNVEV (reference sequence).

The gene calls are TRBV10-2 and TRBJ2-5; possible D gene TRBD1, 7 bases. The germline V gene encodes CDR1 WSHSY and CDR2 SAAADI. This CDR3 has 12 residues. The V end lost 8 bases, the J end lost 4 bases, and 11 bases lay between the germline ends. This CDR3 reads CASGGTVETQYF. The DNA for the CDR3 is TGCGCCAGCGGGGGGACAGTAGAGACCCAGTACTTC.

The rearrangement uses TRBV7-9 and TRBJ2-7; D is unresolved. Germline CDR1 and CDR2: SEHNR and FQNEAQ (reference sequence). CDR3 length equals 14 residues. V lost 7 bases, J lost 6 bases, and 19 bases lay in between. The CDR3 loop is CASTSAPLSSEQYF. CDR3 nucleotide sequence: TGTGCCAGCACCTCGGCCCCCCTTAGCTCCGAGCAGTACTTC.

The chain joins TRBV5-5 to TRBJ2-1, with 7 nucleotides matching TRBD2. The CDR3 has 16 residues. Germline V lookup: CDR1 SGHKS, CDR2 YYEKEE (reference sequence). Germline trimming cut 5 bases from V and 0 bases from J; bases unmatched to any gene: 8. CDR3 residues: CASSLSGPSSYNEQFF. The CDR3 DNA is TGTGCCAGCAGTCTTAGCGGGCCCAGCTCCTACAATGAGCAGTTCTTC. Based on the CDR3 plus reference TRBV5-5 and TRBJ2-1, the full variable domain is DAGVTQSPTHLIKTRGQQVTLRCSPISGHKSVSWYQQVLGQGPQFIFQYYEKEERGRGNFPDRFSARQFPNYSSELNVNALLLGDSALYLCASSLSGPSSYNEQFFGPGTRLTVL.

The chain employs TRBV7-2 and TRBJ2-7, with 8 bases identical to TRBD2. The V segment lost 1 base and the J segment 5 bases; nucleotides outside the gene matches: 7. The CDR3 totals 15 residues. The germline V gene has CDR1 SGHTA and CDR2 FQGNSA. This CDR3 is CASSLEVAGTHEQYF. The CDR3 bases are TGTGCCAGCAGCTTAGAGGTAGCGGGAACGCACGAGCAGTACTTC.

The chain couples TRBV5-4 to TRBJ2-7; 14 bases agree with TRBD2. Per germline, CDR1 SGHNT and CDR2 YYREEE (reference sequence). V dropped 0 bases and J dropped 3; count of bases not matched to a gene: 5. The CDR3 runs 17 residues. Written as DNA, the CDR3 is TGTGCCAGCAGCTTGGGGGGACTAGCGGGAGATGTCTACGAGCAGTACTTC. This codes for CASSLGGLAGDVYEQYF.

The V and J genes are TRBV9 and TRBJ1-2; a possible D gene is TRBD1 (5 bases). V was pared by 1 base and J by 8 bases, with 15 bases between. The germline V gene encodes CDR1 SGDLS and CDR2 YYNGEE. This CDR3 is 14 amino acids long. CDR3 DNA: TGTGCCAGCAGCGTAATCTCAGGGATTGAGGGCTACACCTTC. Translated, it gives CASSVISGIEGYTF.

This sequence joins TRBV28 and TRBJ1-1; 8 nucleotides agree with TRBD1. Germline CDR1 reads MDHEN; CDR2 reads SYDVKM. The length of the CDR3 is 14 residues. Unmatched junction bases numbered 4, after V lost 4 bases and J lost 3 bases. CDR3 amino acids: CASSSQGEDTEAFF. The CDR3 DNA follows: TGTGCCAGCAGTTCACAGGGGGAGGACACTGAAGCTTTCTTT.

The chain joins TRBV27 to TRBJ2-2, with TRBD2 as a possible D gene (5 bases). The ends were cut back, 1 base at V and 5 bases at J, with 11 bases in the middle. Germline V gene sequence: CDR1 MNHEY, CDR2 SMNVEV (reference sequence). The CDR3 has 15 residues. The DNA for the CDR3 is TGTGCCAGCAGTTTATTGCGGACGGGGACCGGGGAGCTGTTTTTT. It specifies CASSLLRTGTGELFF.

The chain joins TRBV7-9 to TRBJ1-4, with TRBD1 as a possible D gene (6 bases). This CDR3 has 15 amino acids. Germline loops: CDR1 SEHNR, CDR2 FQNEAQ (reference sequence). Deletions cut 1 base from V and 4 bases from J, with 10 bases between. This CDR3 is CASSLDGTSNEKLFF. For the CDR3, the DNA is TGTGCCAGCAGCTTAGACGGGACAAGTAATGAAAAACTGTTTTTT.

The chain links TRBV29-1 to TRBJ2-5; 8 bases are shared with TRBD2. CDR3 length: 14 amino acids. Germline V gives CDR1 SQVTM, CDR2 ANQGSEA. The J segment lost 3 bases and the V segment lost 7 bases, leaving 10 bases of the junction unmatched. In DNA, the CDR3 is TGCAGCGCCTCCCCGGGAGGGTTCAAAGAGACCCAGTACTTC. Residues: CSASPGGFKETQYF.

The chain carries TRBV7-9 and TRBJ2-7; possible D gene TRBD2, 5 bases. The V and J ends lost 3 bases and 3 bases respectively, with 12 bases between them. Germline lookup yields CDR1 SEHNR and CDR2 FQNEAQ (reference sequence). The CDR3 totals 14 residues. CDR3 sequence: CASSFPPGDYEQYF. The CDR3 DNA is TGTGCCAGCAGCTTCCCCCCCGGGGACTACGAGCAGTACTTC.

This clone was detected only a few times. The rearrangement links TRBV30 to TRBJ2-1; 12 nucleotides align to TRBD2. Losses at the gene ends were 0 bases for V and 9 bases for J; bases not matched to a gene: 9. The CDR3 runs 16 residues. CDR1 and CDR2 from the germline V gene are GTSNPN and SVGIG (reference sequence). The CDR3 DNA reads TGTGCCTGGAGTGTACAGACTAGCGGGAGTCTTAGTGAGCAGTTCTTC. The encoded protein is CAWSVQTSGSLSEQFF. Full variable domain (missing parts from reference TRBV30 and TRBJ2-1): SQTIHQWPATLVQPVGSPLSLECTVEGTSNPNLYWYRQAAGRGLQLLFYSVGIGQISSEVPQNLSASRPQDRQFILSSKKLLLSDSGFYLCAWSVQTSGSLSEQFFGPGTRLTVL.

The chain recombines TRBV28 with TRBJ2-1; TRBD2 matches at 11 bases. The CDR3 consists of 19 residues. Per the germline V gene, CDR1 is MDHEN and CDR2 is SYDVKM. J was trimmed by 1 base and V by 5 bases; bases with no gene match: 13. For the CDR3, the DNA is TGTGCCAGCAGTCTTCCGACTAGCGGGATAATGAATTCCTACAATGAGCAGTTCTTC. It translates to CASSLPTSGIMNSYNEQFF.

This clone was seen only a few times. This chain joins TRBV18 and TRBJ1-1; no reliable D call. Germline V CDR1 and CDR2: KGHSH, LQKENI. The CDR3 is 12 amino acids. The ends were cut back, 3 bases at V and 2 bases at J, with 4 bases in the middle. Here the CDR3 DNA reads TGTGCCAGCTCACCGGCTAACACTGAAGCTTTCTTT. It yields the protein CASSPANTEAFF.

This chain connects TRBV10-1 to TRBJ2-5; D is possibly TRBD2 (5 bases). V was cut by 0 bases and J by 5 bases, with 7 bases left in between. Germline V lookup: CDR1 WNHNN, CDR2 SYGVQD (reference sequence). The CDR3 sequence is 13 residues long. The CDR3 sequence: CASSESGAETQYF. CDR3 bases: TGCGCCAGCAGTGAGTCGGGAGCTGAGACCCAGTACTTC.

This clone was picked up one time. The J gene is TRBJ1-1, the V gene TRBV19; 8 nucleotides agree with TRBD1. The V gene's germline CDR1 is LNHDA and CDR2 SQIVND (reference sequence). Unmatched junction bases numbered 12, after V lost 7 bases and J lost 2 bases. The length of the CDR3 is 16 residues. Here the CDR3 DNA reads TGTGCCAGTACCCTAAGACAGGGGCAGGGAAACACTGAAGCTTTCTTT. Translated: CASTLRQGQGNTEAFF.

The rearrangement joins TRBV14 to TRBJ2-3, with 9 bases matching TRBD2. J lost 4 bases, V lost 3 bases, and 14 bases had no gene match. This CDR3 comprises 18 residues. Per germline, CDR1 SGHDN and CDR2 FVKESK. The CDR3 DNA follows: TGTGCCAGCAGCCATTCGGAGTGGGTAGCGGGAGTCGCAGATACGCAGTATTTT. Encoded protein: CASSHSEWVAGVADTQYF.